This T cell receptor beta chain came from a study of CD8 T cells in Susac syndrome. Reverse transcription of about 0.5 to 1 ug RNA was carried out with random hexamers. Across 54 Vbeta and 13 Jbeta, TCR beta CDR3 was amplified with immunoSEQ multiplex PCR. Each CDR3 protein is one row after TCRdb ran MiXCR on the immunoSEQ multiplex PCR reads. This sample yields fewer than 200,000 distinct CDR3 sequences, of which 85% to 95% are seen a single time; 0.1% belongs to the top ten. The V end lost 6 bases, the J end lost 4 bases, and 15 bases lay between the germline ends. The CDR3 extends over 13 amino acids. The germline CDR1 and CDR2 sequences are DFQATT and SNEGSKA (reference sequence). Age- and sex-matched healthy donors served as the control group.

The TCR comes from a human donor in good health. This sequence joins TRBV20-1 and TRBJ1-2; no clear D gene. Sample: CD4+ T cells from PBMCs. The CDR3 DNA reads TGCAGTGCCCCGTTAGGGAAGGGCTATGGCTACACCTTC. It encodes CSAPLGKGYGYTF.